This TCR beta chain derives from a study of cytomegalovirus exposure and HLA in healthy donors. Whole-study findings and limits: The majority of CMV-associated TCR beta chains were reported as apparently HLA-restricted in a later analysis. Most TCR sequences proved rare, with some public TCRs found in many donors. Reportedly, diagnosis of cytomegalovirus status by the classifier showed high specificity and sensitivity.

It was with 60 Vbeta and 13 Jbeta primers that the PCR ran. Some clones are missing from TCRdb's copy, which holds only in-frame ones; the method was immunoSEQ multiplex PCR. The sample consists of 130,000 to 150,000 clones, 75% to 80% of them appearing once. Trimming removed 0 bases from V and 2 bases from J, with 5 bases in between. Germline V gene data show CDR1 as SGHRS and CDR2 as YFSETQ. The CDR3 runs to 14 residues. Comments on this clone: Its target is unknown.

The chain couples TRBV5-1 to TRBJ1-4, with D hard to call. This TCR was recovered from a woman aged 25 to 39 in good health and CMV-seronegative. The sample was PBMCs. DNA for the CDR3: TGCGCCAGCAGCTTGGGGGAGACTAATGAAAAACTGTTTTTT. This translates into CASSLGETNEKLFF.